This note documents a single TCR beta chain sequence. Its antigen is as yet unknown. The CDR3 length is 14 residues. V was clipped by 3 bases and J by 1 base, with 10 bases between them. The germline gives CDR1 SGHRS, CDR2 YFSETQ. This PCR relied on a set of 60 Vbeta primers and 13 Jbeta primers. The protocol was immunoSEQ multiplex PCR, while the TCRdb copy is restricted to in-frame clones and leaves out a portion. There are roughly 150,000 clones in the sample; 8.5% to 10% occur only once, and 1.8% lies in the top ten. The donors, nominally healthy at sampling, likely had unrecorded immune exposures. The data stem from a study of cytomegalovirus exposure and HLA in healthy donors. Study-wide findings and caveats: A later analysis showed HLA-associated TCR beta chains outstripping equally common others in clonal expansion.

The specimen was PBMCs. The TCR sequence derives from a man in his forties or fifties in good health and CMV-seronegative. The rearrangement links TRBV5-1 to TRBJ1-1; maybe TRBD1 (5 bases). CDR3 in amino acids: CASSSSQGNTEAFF. The CDR3 bases are TGCGCCAGCAGCTCTAGTCAGGGGAACACTGAAGCTTTCTTT. Together with reference TRBV5-1 and TRBJ1-1, the CDR3 gives the full variable domain: KAGVTQTPRYLIKTRGQQVTLSCSPISGHRSVSWYQQTPGQGLQFLFEYFSETQRNKGNFPGRFSGRQFSNSRSEMNVSTLELGDSALYLCASSSSQGNTEAFFGQGTRLTVV.